This record concerns one TCR beta chain sequence. This entry comes from a study of glioma-infiltrating T cells after dendritic cell vaccination. The CDR3 contains 16 residues. Germline lookup yields CDR1 SGHTA and CDR2 FQGNSA. J lost 3 bases, V lost 5 bases, and 13 bases had no gene match. Sequencing used immunoSEQ multiplex PCR; TCRdb keeps in-frame clones, though not all of them. The repertoire has about 67,000 clones, 81% of them found once; the top ten carry 7.9%. The TCR was taken from a human donor with glioblastoma. This material consisted of blood, taken before dendritic cell vaccination. This chain joins TRBV7-2 and TRBJ2-7; TRBD1 matches at 7 bases. The CDR3 bases are TGTGCCAGCAGCCCTACCTCGGGACAGATGTTCTACGAGCAGTACTTC. Its protein is CASSPTSGQMFYEQYF.